This T cell receptor (beta chain) appears in the sequencing data of a study of blood T cell repertoires in COVID-19. In the study overall: T cells, B-cell-depleted T cells, or PBMCs supplied cDNA or gDNA.

Details on this clone: Other DNA sequences within the sample encode an identical CDR3.

TCRdb's table, derived via immunoSEQ multiplex PCR, lists solely in-frame clones and lacks some. This sample has approximately 300,000 clones, with over 75% found just once. Germline V gives CDR1 SEHNR, CDR2 FQNEAQ (reference sequence). With 5 bases clipped from V and 3 bases from J, the junction kept 3 bases outside the gene matches. The CDR3 sequence is 13 residues long. Participant-reported clinical history was the basis for cohort assignment. This sequence joins TRBV7-9 and TRBJ1-1; 7 bases are a match to TRBD1. The clonotype comes from a woman aged 18 to 35 who had recovered from COVID-19. The sample consisted of PBMCs or T cells enriched from blood (not recorded which). For the CDR3, the DNA is TGTGCCAGCAGCCTCCAGGGGGACACTGAAGCTTTCTTT. Amino acids: CASSLQGDTEAFF.